What follows is one T cell receptor beta chain and its context. In the original analysis: Estimated nucleated cell counts came from reference gene primer amplification. Clones were read by immunoSEQ multiplex PCR, and TCRdb kept only the in-frame ones, dropping some. That table is the source of V, J and clone size, and D and trimming were worked out from the DNA. The repertoire has over 250,000 clones, around 86% of them found once; the top ten carry around 10%. This sample is part of a study of blood T cell repertoires in COVID-19. Study at large: Both acute and convalescent COVID-19 samples were obtained from the United States, Italy and Spain. From T cells, B-cell-depleted T cells, or PBMCs came the material, which was cDNA or gDNA.

V shed 5 bases, J shed 8 bases, and the junction held 11 bases outside the gene matches. The CDR3 consists of 16 residues. Germline CDR1 and CDR2: MNHEY and SMNVEV (reference sequence). This receptor was obtained from a man aged 40-55 years who had recovered from COVID-19. Input material: peripheral blood. The chain has TRBV27 and TRBJ2-1; TRBD2 aligns across 11 bases. The CDR3 DNA is TGTGCCAGCAGTCTGCGCATAGCGGGAGGGCAGGATGAGCAGTTCTTC. Encoded protein: CASSLRIAGGQDEQFF.